This T cell receptor (beta chain) emerged from a study of T cells in Graves' hyperthyroidism and ophthalmopathy. As for the study in general: Sampling of peripheral blood happened at initial diagnosis, prior to any treatment.

Study-wide points: Most thyroid clonotypes that were expanded above 0.001 also turned up in blood.

This clonotype was seen ten or more times. The antigen is not known. The TCR beta CDR3 regions underwent amplification using RNA transcripts as the source. TCR CDR3 underwent first-round RT-PCR with the HTBI primer set. Each CDR3 protein is one row after TCRdb ran MiXCR on the multiplex PCR reads. Of around 370,000 distinct CDR3 sequences listed, approximately 17% were seen once; the top ten hold around two fifths. Disease duration was under 3 months in the ophthalmopathy patients, who also had a Clinical Activity Score of at least 3 and a NOSPECS grade of at least 4. Cells are PBMCs isolated from about 10 ml of fresh blood. This receptor was identified in a man between 18 and 29 years old with Graves' ophthalmopathy. Sequencing was done on a sample of blood.

The CDR3 here is CASSFNGRFPNQPQHF. CDR3 in DNA: TGTGCCAGCAGTTTTAATGGACGGTTCCCCAATCAGCCCCAGCATTTT. This chain connects TRBV12-3 or TRBV12-4 to TRBJ1-5; D ambiguous. This CDR3 has 16 residues. The germline V and J ends were trimmed by 3 bases and 3 bases, with 15 bases remaining between them.